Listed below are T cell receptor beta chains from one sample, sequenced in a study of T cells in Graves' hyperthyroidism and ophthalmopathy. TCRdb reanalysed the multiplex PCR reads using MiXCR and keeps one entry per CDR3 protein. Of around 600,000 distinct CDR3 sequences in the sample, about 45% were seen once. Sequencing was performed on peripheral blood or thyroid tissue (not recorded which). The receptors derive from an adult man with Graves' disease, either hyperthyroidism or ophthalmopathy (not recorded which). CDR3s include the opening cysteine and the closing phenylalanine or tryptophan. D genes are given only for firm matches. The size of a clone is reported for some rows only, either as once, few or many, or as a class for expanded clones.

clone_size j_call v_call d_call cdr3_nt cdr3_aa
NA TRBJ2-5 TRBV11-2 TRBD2 TGTGCCAGCAGCTCGGGACTAGCGGGAGGGCCAGTAAAGACCCAGTACTTC CASSSGLAGGPVKTQYF
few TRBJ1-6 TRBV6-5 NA TGTGCCAGCAGTGTGCAGGGGAGCGACTATAATTCACCCCTCCACTTT CASSVQGSDYNSPLHF
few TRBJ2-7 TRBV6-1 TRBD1 TGTGCCAGCAGCAATACCAAACCGACAGGGAGCCAGGGGCAGTACTTC CASSNTKPTGSQGQYF
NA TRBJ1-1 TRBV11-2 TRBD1 TGTGCCAGCAGGCCGGGACAGGGCTACGGCAGGGCTTTCTTT CASRPGQGYGRAFF
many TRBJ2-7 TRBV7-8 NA TGTGCCAGCAGCTTATTCCCGGACGAGCAGTACTTC CASSLFPDEQYF
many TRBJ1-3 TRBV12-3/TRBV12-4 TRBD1 TGTGCCAGCAGCTCGACAGGGACGGGGGACACCATATATTTT CASSSTGTGDTIYF
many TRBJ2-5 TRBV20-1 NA TGCAGTCCATGCTGCTCTGGGGAGACCCAGTACTTC CSPCCSGETQYF
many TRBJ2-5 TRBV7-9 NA TGTGCCAGCAGGACAGGAGTCCAAGAGACCCAGTACTTC CASRTGVQETQYF
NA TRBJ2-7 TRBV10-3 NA TGTGCCATCACTAGACAGTTTGAGTACGAGCAGTACTTC CAITRQFEYEQYF
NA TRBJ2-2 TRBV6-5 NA TGTGCCAGCAGTGCTTCGCTATACACCGGGGAGCTGTTTTTT CASSASLYTGELFF
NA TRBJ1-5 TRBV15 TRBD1 TGTGCCACCAGCAGTGTACAGGGGCGCGATCAGCCCCAGCATTTT CATSSVQGRDQPQHF
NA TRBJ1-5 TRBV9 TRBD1 TGTGCCAGCAGCGTAGGACAGGGATCCGGCCAGCCCCAGCATTTT CASSVGQGSGQPQHF
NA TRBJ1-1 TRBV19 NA TGTGCCAGTATTGGCTCGTGGGGCACTGAAGCTTTCTTT CASIGSWGTEAFF
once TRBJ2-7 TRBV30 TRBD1 TGTGCCTGGAGTGTCGGGCAGGGGGCCTACGAGCAGTACTTC CAWSVGQGAYEQYF
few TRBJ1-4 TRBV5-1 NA TGCGCCAGCAGCTGGGAAAACAGGAGTAATGAAAAACTGTTTTTT CASSWENRSNEKLFF
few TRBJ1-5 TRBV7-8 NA TGTGCCAGCAGCTGGGAGGAAGCGACCCAGCCCCAGCATTTT CASSWEEATQPQHF
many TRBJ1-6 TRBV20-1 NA TGCAGTGCTAGCGGTTACAGTCCCGGGGCACCCCTCCACTTT CSASGYSPGAPLHF
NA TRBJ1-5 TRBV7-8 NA TGTGCTAGCAGCATGGACGGTTTCAATCAGCCCCAGCATTTT CASSMDGFNQPQHF
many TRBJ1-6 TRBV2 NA TGTGCCAGCAGCGATCGCAGGGTGAGCTCCTCACCCCTCCACTTT CASSDRRVSSSPLHF
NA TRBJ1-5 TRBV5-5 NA TGTGCCAGCAGCTTAATGGAGTTCCTTAGCAATCAGCCCCAGCATTTT CASSLMEFLSNQPQHF
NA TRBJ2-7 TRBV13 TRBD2 TGTGCCAGCAGCTCTGACGGACTAGGCGAGCAGTACTTC CASSSDGLGEQYF
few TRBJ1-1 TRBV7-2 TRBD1 TGTGCCAGCAGTCCAGGGGGGGACGGGAACACTGAAGCTTTCTTT CASSPGGDGNTEAFF
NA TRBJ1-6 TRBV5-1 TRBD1 TGCGCCAGCAGCATGACCCAGGGGGCTGGATCACCCCTCCACTTT CASSMTQGAGSPLHF